This T cell receptor beta chain was obtained from a study of blood T cell repertoires in COVID-19. Study in general: Samples taken during acute and convalescent COVID-19 were collected in the United States, Italy and Spain.

V lost 0 bases, J lost 5 bases, and 3 bases stayed unmatched. CDR1 and CDR2 from the germline V gene are SGHRS and YFSETQ. The CDR3 length is 14 residues. In the authors' workflow: Estimates of nucleated cell counts were drawn from the amplification of reference gene primers. Generated by immunoSEQ multiplex PCR, the TCRdb table keeps only in-frame clones and is missing some. That table supplies the V and J calls and clone size; D and trimming were determined from the DNA. The profile shows around 700,000 clones, 75% to 90% of them singletons. Sequenced material: peripheral blood. This clonotype originated in a woman younger than 30 with acute or convalescent COVID-19. V gene TRBV5-1 combines with J gene TRBJ2-7, with 9 bases lining up with TRBD1. The CDR3 bases are TGCGCCAGCAGCTTGGAGACAGGGGGTCACGAGCAGTACTTC. Translating it yields CASSLETGGHEQYF.